The present T cell receptor beta chain was sequenced within a study of blood T cell repertoires in COVID-19. Germline lookup yields CDR1 LGHDT and CDR2 YNNKEL (reference sequence). CDR3 length: 14 residues. Between the trimmed V and J ends, which lost 0 bases and 5 bases, there was a span of 10 bases. Sequencing was performed with immunoSEQ multiplex PCR; in TCRdb, only in-frame clones are kept and a portion is missing. The sample has roughly 70,000 clones; around four fifths are singletons. The clonotype was recovered from a man aged 55-75 years with acute or convalescent COVID-19. The sequenced sample consisted of peripheral blood. This chain links TRBV3-1 (or the pseudogene TRBV3-2) with TRBJ2-5; D perhaps matches TRBD2 (6 bases). The CDR3 DNA reads as TGTGCCAGCAGCCAAGACCTTACTAGCGAGACCCAGTACTTC. It yields the protein CASSQDLTSETQYF.